The rows below give T cell receptor beta chains drawn from one sample of a study of tumor-infiltrating lymphocytes in primary liver carcinoma. Via MiXCR, TCRdb re-called the multiplex PCR reads, giving one row per CDR3 protein. The sample contains 300,000 to 400,000 distinct CDR3 sequences, around three fifths of which appear only once. The source material was peripheral blood. The receptor set was obtained from a man aged 40-49 years with primary liver carcinoma and hepatitis B virus infection. Both conserved end residues are part of each CDR3. The D gene is left open where the match is weak. Clone size is not always given. Where it is, it says once, few, many or a class for expanded clones.

CASGGTGVRGEKLFF TGTGCCAGCGGTGGGACAGGGGTTCGCGGTGAAAAACTGTTTTTT TRBV2 TRBD1 - TRBJ1-4
CASSRGLAANTGELFF TGTGCCAGCAGCCGAGGACTAGCGGCGAACACCGGGGAGCTGTTTTTT TRBV13 TRBD2 many TRBJ2-2
CASIDGLVGPISSYNEQLF TGTGCCAGCATAGATGGACTAGTGGGTCCTATCAGCTCATACAATGAGCAGTTATTC TRBV11-3 TRBD2 once TRBJ2-1
CASSQDQASQGALDGYTF TGTGCCAGCAGCCAAGACCAAGCTTCACAGGGGGCCCTCGATGGCTACACCTTC TRBV4-2 TRBD1 many TRBJ1-2
CASSYLAGSNYGYTF TGTGCCAGCAGTTACCTGGCAGGGTCTAACTATGGCTACACCTTC TRBV6-5 - many TRBJ1-2
CAWSGTGGYYEQYF TGTGCCTGGAGTGGTACAGGGGGCTATTACGAGCAGTACTTC TRBV30 TRBD1 few TRBJ2-7
CAWMTIQANYGYTF TGTGCCTGGATGACGATACAGGCTAACTATGGCTACACCTTC TRBV30 - once TRBJ1-2
CSARGTSGIQSDTQYF TGCAGTGCTAGGGGAACTAGCGGGATTCAGTCAGATACGCAGTATTTT TRBV20-1 TRBD2 once TRBJ2-3
CAWSKGTGSGELFF TGTGCCTGGAGCAAGGGGACAGGGTCCGGGGAGCTGTTTTTT TRBV30 TRBD1 many TRBJ2-2
CASSLVYRSGGYTF TGTGCCAGCAGTTTAGTGTACAGATCTGGTGGCTACACCTTC TRBV28 - few TRBJ1-2
CASSPGHHTDTQYF TGTGCCAGCAGTCCGGGACACCACACAGATACGCAGTATTTT TRBV6-5 - many TRBJ2-3
CASSYIGASNTGEQFF TGTGCCAGCAGTTACATAGGGGCCTCGAACACCGGGGAGCAGTTTTTT TRBV11-2 - - TRBJ2-2
CPSSFTPMALNF TGTCCCAGCAGCTTCACCCCCATGGCCCTTAACTTC TRBV5-4 - - TRBJ2-7
CANIPRAMGNEQYF TGTGCCAACATCCCCAGGGCCATGGGAAACGAGCAGTACTTC TRBV11-2 - once TRBJ2-7
CASTSTDSSYNSPLHF TGTGCCAGCACCTCGACAGATAGCTCCTATAATTCACCCCTCCACTTT TRBV6-1 - - TRBJ1-6
CAWSVKGAGTQYF TGTGCCTGGAGTGTAAAGGGAGCGGGTACGCAGTATTTT TRBV30 - - TRBJ2-3
CASSQAHYNSPLHF TGCGCCAGCAGCCAAGCCCACTATAATTCACCCCTCCACTTT TRBV4-3 - many TRBJ1-6
CAIRVDRGRYTDTQYF TGTGCCATCAGAGTAGACAGGGGCCGATACACAGATACGCAGTATTTT TRBV10-3 TRBD1 - TRBJ2-3
CASAQEASGTGRYEQYF TGCGCCAGCGCCCAAGAAGCATCCGGGACAGGGCGGTACGAGCAGTACTTC TRBV4-3 TRBD1 - TRBJ2-7
CASSLNWEETQYF TGTGCCAGCAGCTTAAATTGGGAGGAGACCCAGTACTTC TRBV11-2 - many TRBJ2-5
CASTQRGGNTGELFF TGTGCCAGCACTCAACGGGGGGGGAACACCGGGGAGCTGTTTTTT TRBV12-3/TRBV12-4 TRBD2 - TRBJ2-2
CASSYFGASANTGELFF TGTGCCAGCAGTTATTTCGGGGCTAGCGCAAACACCGGGGAGCTGTTTTTT TRBV6-5 - many TRBJ2-2
CASSLGQLAGDTQYF TGTGCCAGCAGCTTAGGGCAATTAGCGGGAGATACGCAGTATTTT TRBV11-2 TRBD2 - TRBJ2-3
CALSRLAGAGGELFF TGTGCCTTGAGCAGGCTAGCGGGAGCAGGCGGGGAGCTGTTTTTT TRBV30 TRBD2 - TRBJ2-2
CAWSASSGWAPLHF TGTGCCTGGAGTGCAAGCAGTGGTTGGGCACCCCTCCACTTT TRBV30 - - TRBJ1-6
CASGHFRGGGAPGAKNIQYF TGTGCCAGCGGCCATTTTCGAGGCGGGGGCGCCCCCGGAGCCAAAAACATTCAGTACTTC TRBV4-2 - - TRBJ2-4
CASSASIARGGNEQFF TGTGCCAGCAGTGCGTCGATAGCGAGGGGGGGCAATGAGCAGTTCTTC TRBV6-1 - many TRBJ2-1
CASSLDSANSGANVLTF TGTGCCAGCAGCCTGGACAGCGCGAACTCTGGGGCCAACGTTCTGACTTTC TRBV11-3 - - TRBJ2-6
CASSATGSLNQPQHF TGTGCCAGCAGCGCCACCGGGAGCCTCAATCAGCCCCAGCATTTT TRBV5-6 - - TRBJ1-5
CASSYVWGSGSLSEQFF TGTGCCAGCAGTTACGTCTGGGGTAGCGGGAGTTTAAGTGAGCAGTTCTTC TRBV6-2/TRBV6-3 TRBD2 - TRBJ2-1
CASSKDGGSQYF TGTGCCAGCAGCAAAGATGGGGGGTCGCAGTACTTC TRBV21-1 - - TRBJ2-7
CASSQDLATNIGELFF TGCGCCAGCAGCCAAGACCTGGCGACGAACATCGGGGAGCTGTTTTTT TRBV4-1 - - TRBJ2-2
CASSLGGQGADTQYF TGTGCCAGCAGCTTGGGGGGACAGGGTGCAGATACGCAGTATTTT TRBV7-9 TRBD1 - TRBJ2-3
CASSPGLAGGVTDTQYF TGCGCCAGCAGCCCGGGACTAGCGGGAGGGGTCACAGATACGCAGTATTTT TRBV5-1 TRBD2 - TRBJ2-3
CASRTGTGRFNEHSF TGTGCCAGCAGGACCGGGACAGGGCGGTTTAATGAGCACTCCTTC TRBV12-3/TRBV12-4 TRBD1 - TRBJ2-1
CASSQEGGGRAAYEQYF TGCGCCAGCAGCCAGGAAGGTGGAGGGAGGGCCGCCTACGAGCAGTACTTC TRBV4-1 TRBD2 many TRBJ2-7
CSVVRGDLDAGELFF TGCAGCGTTGTACGGGGGGACTTGGACGCCGGGGAGCTGTTTTTT TRBV29-1 TRBD2 - TRBJ2-2
CASLSSGTDTQYF TGTGCTAGTTTGTCGTCCGGCACAGATACGCAGTATTTT TRBV12-5 - many TRBJ2-3
CASNLDRAGIEAFF TGTGCCAGCAACTTAGATCGGGCTGGGATTGAAGCTTTCTTT TRBV11-2 - - TRBJ1-1
CAWSQVHYRQGRIYGYTF TGTGCCTGGAGCCAGGTACATTATCGTCAGGGGCGTATCTATGGCTACACCTTC TRBV30 - - TRBJ1-2
CASASGSRGADTQYF TGTGCCAGCGCCTCGGGATCCCGGGGTGCGGATACGCAGTATTTT TRBV28 - - TRBJ2-3
CASNLIAGGAGANVLTF TGTGCCAGCAATTTGATAGCGGGAGGCGCTGGGGCCAACGTCCTGACTTTC TRBV28 TRBD2 - TRBJ2-6
CAWSGASGRAGTQYF TGTGCCTGGAGTGGGGCTAGCGGGAGAGCAGGTACGCAGTATTTT TRBV30 TRBD2 - TRBJ2-3
CASSPRQFGYIEQFF TGTGCCAGCAGCCCCCGGCAGTTCGGCTACATTGAGCAGTTCTTC TRBV11-2 - - TRBJ2-1
CASGFEDQAEAFF TGTGCCAGCGGTTTTGAGGATCAGGCTGAAGCCTTCTTT TRBV12-3/TRBV12-4 - - TRBJ1-1
CASSLVGLYNEQFF TGTGCCAGCAGCTTGGTTGGACTCTACAATGAGCAGTTCTTC TRBV5-4 - - TRBJ2-1
CASSRTNEQYF TGTGCCAGCTCTCGGACCAATGAGCAGTACTTC TRBV11-2 - - TRBJ2-7
CATSDHDGSAYF TGTGCCACCAGTGACCACGACGGGTCCGCGTATTTT TRBV24-1 - - TRBJ2-3
CSASSIQGEQYF TGCAGTGCTAGTTCTATACAAGGGGAGCAGTACTTC TRBV20-1 - - TRBJ2-7
CASSLGQGADRYEQYF TGTGCCAGCAGCCTAGGCCAAGGGGCGGACCGCTACGAGCAGTACTTC TRBV4-2 - - TRBJ2-7
CASSPHPGSSNQPQHF TGTGCCAGCAGTCCCCACCCTGGCAGTAGCAATCAGCCCCAGCATTTT TRBV6-2/TRBV6-3 - few TRBJ1-5
CASSLDSGASTEAFF TGTGCCAGCAGCTTGGACTCCGGGGCTAGCACTGAAGCTTTCTTT TRBV5-4 - - TRBJ1-1
CASSLGGSPEGEQFF TGCGCCAGCAGCTTAGGTGGATCCCCTGAGGGTGAGCAGTTCTTC TRBV5-1 - - TRBJ2-1
CSARAGDEQYF TGCAGCGCCCGGGCAGGGGACGAGCAGTACTTC TRBV29-1 - - TRBJ2-7
CASSLHLNAEAFF TGCGCCAGCAGCTTGCATTTGAACGCTGAAGCTTTCTTT TRBV11-1 - - TRBJ1-1
CASSPGDRPTVKQYF TGTGCCAGCAGTCCTGGCGACCGCCCTACTGTCAAGCAGTACTTC TRBV25-1 - - TRBJ2-7
CASNLDIAGGPNEQFF TGTGCCAGCAACTTAGATATAGCGGGAGGACCTAACGAGCAGTTCTTC TRBV11-1 TRBD2 - TRBJ2-1